Listed here are 23 T cell receptor beta chains from one sample, sequenced in a study of T cell responses to AZD1222 COVID-19 vaccine. Some clones are missing from TCRdb's copy, which holds only in-frame ones; the method was immunoSEQ multiplex PCR. This table has 110,000 to 150,000 clones, more than 85% appearing once. The sample here was peripheral blood, taken on day 0 of AZD1222 vaccination. The origin of the receptors is an adult in good health.

The V gene is TRBV5-1, the J gene TRBJ2-3; 7 bases align to TRBD2. The V segment lost 0 bases and the J segment 2 bases; nucleotides outside the gene matches: 9. CDR3 length: 17 residues. Per the germline V gene, CDR1 is SGHRS and CDR2 is YFSETQ. CDR3 bases: TGCGCCAGCAGCTTGGCGAGTGCGGGGGATCCCACAGATACGCAGTATTTT. Amino acids: CASSLASAGDPTDTQYF.

V usage is TRBV6-4 and J usage is TRBJ1-2; 8 bases are shared with TRBD1. The junction had 8 bases not matched to a gene; V was cut back by 7 bases and J by 7 bases. Germline V CDR1 and CDR2: MRHNA, SNTAGT. The CDR3 spans 13 residues. This chain's CDR3 is CASTSTGESGYTF. CDR3 DNA sequence: TGTGCCAGCACCTCGACAGGGGAGAGTGGCTACACCTTC.

The chain couples TRBV4-1 to TRBJ1-2, with 8 bases lining up with TRBD1. In germline, CDR1 is MGHRA, CDR2 YSYEKL. Trimming removed 4 bases from V and 5 bases from J; junction bases left unmatched: 0. CDR3 length equals 12 residues. The CDR3 DNA sequence: TGCGCCAGCAGCCGGACAGGGTATGGCTACACCTTC. It is translated as CASSRTGYGYTF.

This clone has just one count. The J gene is TRBJ2-7, the V gene TRBV27; 7 bases align to TRBD2. J was trimmed by 0 bases and V by 2 bases; bases with no gene match: 10. In germline, CDR1 is MNHEY, CDR2 SMNVEV (reference sequence). This CDR3 region has 17 residues. The CDR3 nucleotides read TGTGCCAGCAGTTTACGGCTTCTAGCGGCCAGCTCCTACGAGCAGTACTTC. As protein: CASSLRLLAASSYEQYF.

The chain has TRBV4-1 and TRBJ2-3; D is uncertain. Germline V gives CDR1 MGHRA, CDR2 YSYEKL. With 0 bases removed from V and 2 bases from J, the gap between germline ends came to 12 bases. This CDR3 contains 16 residues. CDR3 loop: CASSQDKTKTTDTQYF. The DNA of the CDR3 is TGCGCCAGCAGCCAAGATAAAACCAAAACCACAGATACGCAGTATTTT.

This clone was recorded only once. The chain employs TRBV25-1 and TRBJ1-6; D uncertain. Germline V gene data show CDR1 as MGHDK and CDR2 as SYGVNS. The CDR3 runs to 15 residues. The V end lost 1 base, the J end lost 10 bases, and 14 bases lay between the germline ends. CDR3 nucleotides: TGTGCCAGCAGTGAATTCGCGAAGGGAAGGTCACCCCTCCACTTT. Its translation is CASSEFAKGRSPLHF.

The rearrangement uses TRBV21-1 and TRBJ1-2; the D call of TRBD1 is as the table states it, not checked on the DNA. TRBV21-1 is noted as a pseudogene. The CDR3 runs to 19 residues. CDR3 sequence: CASSKNGTLIQGGNYGHTF. CDR3 nucleotide sequence: TGTGCCAGCAGCAAAAACGGAACACTAATACAGGGGGGAAACTATGGCCACACCTTC.

The chain joins TRBV12-5 to TRBJ2-1; D remains ambiguous. The germline V and J ends were trimmed by 7 bases and 9 bases, with 10 bases remaining between them. Germline loops: CDR1 LGHNT, CDR2 FRNRAP. The CDR3 covers 11 residues. The CDR3 reads CASALTLEQFF. The CDR3 nucleotides read TGTGCTAGTGCCTTGACACTTGAGCAGTTCTTC.

The CDR3 reads CASQPSLRDTSGNTIYF. In DNA form, the CDR3 reads TGTGCCAGTCAGCCTTCCCTTCGGGACACTTCTGGAAACACCATATATTTT. The V gene is TRBV19, the J gene TRBJ1-3; possible D gene TRBD1, 6 bases. The CDR3 sequence is 17 residues long. Germline assignment: CDR1 LNHDA and CDR2 SQIVND (reference sequence). V lost 8 bases to trimming and J lost 1 base, with 21 bases between them.

CDR3 DNA sequence: TGTGCCAGCAGCTTGACACTGATGAACACTGAAGCTTTCTTT. Translating gives CASSLTLMNTEAFF. This chain links TRBV7-2 with TRBJ1-1; D unclear. From germline, CDR1 is SGHTA and CDR2 FQGNSA. V lost 3 bases and J lost 0, with 8 bases in between. The CDR3 extends over 14 amino acids.

The chain carries TRBV28 and TRBJ2-1; either TRBD1 or TRBD2 may fit D (5 bases each). The CDR3 spans 14 residues. V lost 5 bases and J lost 6, with 14 bases in between. Germline V lookup: CDR1 MDHEN, CDR2 SYDVKM. For the CDR3, the DNA is TGTGCCAGCAGTCGGGACGTCGTTATCAATGAGCAGTTCTTC. As protein: CASSRDVVINEQFF. Filled out from reference TRBV28 and TRBJ2-1, the complete variable domain reads DVKVTQSSRYLVKRTGEKVFLECVQDMDHENMFWYRQDPGLGLRLIYFSYDVKMKEKGDIPEGYSVSREKKERFSLILESASTNQTSMYLCASSRDVVINEQFFGPGTRLTVL.

This clone was observed once. This sequence joins TRBV4-1 and TRBJ2-7, with 12 bases matching TRBD2. The ends lost 3 bases at V and 4 bases at J; junction bases unmatched: 4. This CDR3 has 15 residues. The V gene's germline CDR1 is MGHRA and CDR2 YSYEKL. The CDR3 region is CASSQLAGGPYEQYF. The CDR3 bases are TGCGCCAGCAGCCAGCTAGCGGGAGGGCCGTACGAGCAGTACTTC.

This clone appeared a single time. The chain couples TRBV10-3 to TRBJ2-3; 7 bases agree with TRBD2. The V gene's germline CDR1 is ENHRY and CDR2 SYGVKD. This CDR3 has 15 residues. J was trimmed by 0 bases and V by 6 bases; bases with no gene match: 6. The CDR3 region has the DNA TGTGCCATCAGCGCAACTAGCGCGAGCACAGATACGCAGTATTTT. This encodes CAISATSASTDTQYF.

This clone was counted once. This chain connects TRBV11-2 to TRBJ2-5; D remains unclear. CDR3 length: 16 amino acids. The germline gives CDR1 SGHAT, CDR2 FQNNGV. The V gene lost 1 base and the J gene lost 4 bases, with 16 bases spanning the gap. This chain's CDR3 is CASSLGLAGPPETQYF. CDR3 nucleotide sequence: TGTGCCAGCAGCTTAGGTTTGGCAGGCCCCCCAGAGACCCAGTACTTC.

CDR3 nucleotides: TGTGCCAGCAGCGCGAACACGGCTAGCGGGAGTATAGGGGAGCAGTTCTTC. This gives the protein CASSANTASGSIGEQFF. The chain joins TRBV9 to TRBJ2-1, with 10 bases matching TRBD2. The CDR3 loop spans 17 amino acids. CDR1 and CDR2 (germline): SGDLS, YYNGEE. Losses at the gene ends were 3 bases for V and 10 bases for J; bases not matched to a gene: 16.

V gene TRBV14 combines with J gene TRBJ2-1; TRBD1 or TRBD2 may be the D gene (5 bases each). The germline V gene has CDR1 SGHDN and CDR2 FVKESK. Trimming pared 4 bases from V and 4 bases from J, leaving 11 bases between. The CDR3 runs to 14 residues. As DNA, the CDR3 is TGTGCCAGCAGCCCTACCGGGGCATACAATGAGCAGTTCTTC. This translates into CASSPTGAYNEQFF.

The rearrangement joins TRBV5-6 to TRBJ2-6; D is uncertain. V gave up 0 bases and J gave up 0 bases, with 4 bases separating them. The CDR3 totals 15 residues. Germline V CDR1 and CDR2: SGHDT, YYEEEE. The CDR3 sequence is CASSLEGSGANVLTF. CDR3 DNA: TGTGCCAGCAGCTTGGAGGGCTCTGGGGCCAACGTCCTGACTTTC.

This rearrangement joins TRBV10-3 to TRBJ2-1; D is undetermined. This CDR3 is built from 12 residues. Deletions cut 0 bases from V and 7 bases from J, with 4 bases between. In germline, CDR1 is ENHRY, CDR2 SYGVKD. CDR3 sequence (DNA): TGTGCCATCAGTGAGTCCAAGAATGAGCAGTTCTTC. Translation: CAISESKNEQFF.

This chain uses TRBV19 with TRBJ2-3, with 7 positions matching TRBD2. With 4 bases clipped from V and 2 bases from J, the junction kept 9 bases outside the gene matches. Germline-derived CDR1 and CDR2 are LNHDA and SQIVND (reference sequence). This CDR3 has 16 residues. The CDR3 sequence is CASSTTLADPTDTQYF. CDR3 sequence (DNA): TGTGCCAGTAGTACCACTCTAGCGGACCCCACAGATACGCAGTATTTT.

This chain connects TRBV4-3 to TRBJ1-4, with D maybe TRBD1 (6 bases). CDR3 length: 22 residues. The V gene's germline CDR1 is LGHNA and CDR2 YSLEER. Trimming took 0 bases from V and 5 from J, leaving 31 bases between them. The CDR3, as DNA: TGCGCCAGCAGCCAAGAGTTCATAGGTCGGAGAGGGGGAACTGCTGAGAATGAAAAACTGTTTTTT. Protein product: CASSQEFIGRRGGTAENEKLFF.

This chain uses TRBV7-2 with TRBJ2-5; a possible D gene is TRBD1 (5 bases). V lost 1 base, J lost 0 bases, and 12 bases lay in between. Germline loops: CDR1 SGHTA, CDR2 FQGNSA. The CDR3 totals 16 residues. The CDR3 spells CASSLERTKYQETQYF. The CDR3 nucleotides read TGTGCCAGCAGCTTAGAGAGGACAAAGTACCAAGAGACCCAGTACTTC.

V and J are TRBV9 and TRBJ1-2, with 8 positions matching TRBD1. The J segment lost 4 bases and the V segment lost 0 bases, leaving 2 bases of the junction unmatched. The CDR3 is made up of 14 amino acids. The V gene's germline CDR1 is SGDLS and CDR2 YYNGEE. The CDR3 coding sequence is TGTGCCAGCAGCGTAGAAGGGACAGGCTATGGCTACACCTTC. Translation gives CASSVEGTGYGYTF. Together with reference TRBV9 and TRBJ1-2, the CDR3 gives the full variable domain: DSGVTQTPKHLITATGQRVTLRCSPRSGDLSVYWYQQSLDQGLQFLIQYYNGEERAKGNILERFSAQQFPDLHSELNLSSLELGDSALYFCASSVEGTGYGYTFGSGTRLTVV.

This clone showed up just once. This chain connects TRBV9 to TRBJ2-3; 11 positions match TRBD2. CDR1 SGDLS and CDR2 YYNGEE come from the germline V gene. The CDR3 spans 16 residues. The V and J ends lost 3 bases and 5 bases, in that order; junction bases with no gene match: 8. Here the CDR3 DNA reads TGTGCCAGCAGCGGTACTAGCGGGAGCTCATTAGATACGCAGTATTTT. Amino acid sequence: CASSGTSGSSLDTQYF.